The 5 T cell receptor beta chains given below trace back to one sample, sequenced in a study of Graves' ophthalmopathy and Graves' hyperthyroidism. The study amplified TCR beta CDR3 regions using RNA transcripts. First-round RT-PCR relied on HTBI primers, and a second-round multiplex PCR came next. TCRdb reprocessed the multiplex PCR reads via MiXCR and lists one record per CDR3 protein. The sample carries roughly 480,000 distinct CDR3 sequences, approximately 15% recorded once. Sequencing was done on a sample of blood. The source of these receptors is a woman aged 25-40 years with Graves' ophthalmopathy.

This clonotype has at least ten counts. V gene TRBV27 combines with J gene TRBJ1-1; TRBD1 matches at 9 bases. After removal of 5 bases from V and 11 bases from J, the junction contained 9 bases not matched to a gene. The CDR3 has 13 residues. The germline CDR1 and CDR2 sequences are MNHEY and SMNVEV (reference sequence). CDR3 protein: CASSRGQGMSAFF. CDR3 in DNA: TGTGCCAGCAGTCGTGGACAGGGGATGTCGGCTTTCTTT.

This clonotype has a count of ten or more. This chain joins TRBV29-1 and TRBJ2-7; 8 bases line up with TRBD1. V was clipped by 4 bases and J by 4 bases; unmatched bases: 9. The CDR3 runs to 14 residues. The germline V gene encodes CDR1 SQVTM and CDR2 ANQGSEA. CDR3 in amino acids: CSVADRAINYEQYF. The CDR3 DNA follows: TGCAGCGTTGCGGACAGGGCAATAAATTACGAGCAGTACTTC.

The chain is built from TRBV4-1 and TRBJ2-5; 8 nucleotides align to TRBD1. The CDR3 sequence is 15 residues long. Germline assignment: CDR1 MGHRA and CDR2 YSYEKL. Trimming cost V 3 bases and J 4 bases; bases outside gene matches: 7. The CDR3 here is CASSHLDRGGETQYF. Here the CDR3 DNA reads TGCGCCAGCAGCCATCTTGACAGGGGAGGAGAGACCCAGTACTTC.

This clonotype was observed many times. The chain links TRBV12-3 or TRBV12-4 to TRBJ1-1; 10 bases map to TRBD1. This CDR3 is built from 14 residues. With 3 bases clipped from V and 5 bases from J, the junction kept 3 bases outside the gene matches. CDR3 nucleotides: TGTGCCAGCAGTTTCGGACAGGGGGGGACTGAAGCTTTCTTT. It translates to CASSFGQGGTEAFF.

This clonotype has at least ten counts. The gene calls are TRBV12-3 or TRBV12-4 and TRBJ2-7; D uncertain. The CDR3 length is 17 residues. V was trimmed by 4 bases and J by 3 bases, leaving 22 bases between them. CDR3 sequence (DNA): TGTGCCAGCAGTTACGATTCCTGGAGACGGATTAACTACGAGCAGTACTTC. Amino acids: CASSYDSWRRINYEQYF.